Each of the 31 T cell receptor beta chains below was sequenced from the same sample in a study of cytomegalovirus exposure and HLA in healthy donors. In the PCR, 60 Vbeta and 13 Jbeta primers were used. Data came from immunoSEQ multiplex PCR; TCRdb stores just in-frame clones and leaves some out. The sample lists roughly 230,000 clones; about 85% were seen once. The specimen sequenced was PBMCs. These TCRs come from a girl aged 2-10 years in good health and CMV-seronegative.

This chain connects TRBV11-2 to TRBJ2-7; D not resolved. Trimming left V 2 bases short and J 3 bases short, with 14 bases between. The CDR3 consists of 15 residues. Germline V gene data show CDR1 as SGHAT and CDR2 as FQNNGV. Here the CDR3 DNA reads TGTGCCAGCAGCTTAACGCGACTCGTAGGCTACGAGCAGTACTTC. Translating it yields CASSLTRLVGYEQYF.

To note about this clone: Sequence at one end of the junction differs from germline and may be a read error. The chain combines TRBV6-5 with TRBJ2-5; TRBD2 agrees at 8 bases. The CDR3 extends over 12 amino acids. In germline, CDR1 is MNHEY, CDR2 SVGAGI. This CDR3 is CASGGPQKTQYF. The CDR3 nucleotides are TGTGCCTCGGGGGGGCCCCAAAAGACCCAGTACTTC.

The chain carries TRBV25-1 and TRBJ1-2; D is possibly TRBD1 (5 bases). The V gene's germline CDR1 is MGHDK and CDR2 SYGVNS. The CDR3 has 16 residues. Deletions cut 3 bases from V and 4 bases from J, with 18 bases between. The CDR3 DNA is TGTGCCAGCAGTGATTCGGACACCGAACTTTCCTATGGCTACACCTTC. Its protein product is CASSDSDTELSYGYTF.

The CDR3 nucleotides are TGTGCCAGTTCAGACAAAAACTATGGCTACACCTTC. It codes for CASSDKNYGYTF. The chain uses TRBV19 and TRBJ1-2; no definite D call. CDR3 length equals 12 residues. Germline V gene lookup returns CDR1 LNHDA and CDR2 SQIVND (reference sequence). Trimming left V 8 bases short and J 2 bases short, with 9 bases between.

V and J are TRBV29-1 and TRBJ1-2; 7 nucleotides align to TRBD1. The CDR3 covers 12 residues. With 5 bases clipped from V and 8 bases from J, the junction kept 8 bases outside the gene matches. CDR1 SQVTM and CDR2 ANQGSEA come from the germline V gene. The CDR3 reads CSVPDRAGGYTF. The CDR3 nucleotides read TGCAGCGTTCCCGACAGGGCAGGCGGCTACACCTTC.

As DNA, the CDR3 is TGTGCCAGTAGTCAGAACCAGGTCAGCACAGATACGCAGTATTTT. Translating gives CASSQNQVSTDTQYF. This chain joins TRBV19 and TRBJ2-3; D ambiguous. With 5 bases removed from V and 0 bases from J, the gap between germline ends came to 12 bases. The germline gives CDR1 LNHDA, CDR2 SQIVND (reference sequence). The CDR3 covers 15 residues.

V gene TRBV30 combines with J gene TRBJ2-1; TRBD2 is a possible D gene (5 bases). Germline CDR1 reads GTSNPN; CDR2 reads SVGIG (reference sequence). V shed 2 bases and J shed 0 bases, with 14 bases lying between them. This CDR3 spans 16 amino acids. DNA of the CDR3: TGTGCCTGGAGTCCCTCTCTAGGGAGCTCCTACAATGAGCAGTTCTTC. It translates to CAWSPSLGSSYNEQFF.

The chain joins TRBV19 to TRBJ1-4; TRBD1 agrees at 7 bases. The CDR3 runs to 13 residues. The trim removed 7 bases at V and 7 bases at J, leaving 6 bases unmatched. Germline V gene lookup returns CDR1 LNHDA and CDR2 SQIVND (reference sequence). The CDR3 sequence: CASTGTALEKLFF. For the CDR3, the DNA is TGTGCCAGTACCGGGACAGCTCTTGAAAAACTGTTTTTT. The full variable domain, with the rest looked up from reference TRBV19 and TRBJ1-4, is DGGITQSPKYLFRKEGQNVTLSCEQNLNHDAMYWYRQDPGQGLRLIYYSQIVNDFQKGDIAEGYSVSREKKESFPLTVTSAQKNPTAFYLCASTGTALEKLFFGSGTQLSVL.

This clone was counted only a few times. V gene TRBV21-1 combines with J gene TRBJ2-7; TRBD2, the table's D call, was not compared with the DNA. TRBV21-1 is noted as a pseudogene. This CDR3 region has 16 residues. CDR3 nucleotide sequence: TGTGCCAGCAGCAAAGCCCAGCGGGGGGCCACCCACGAGCAGTACTTC. Its translation is CASSKAQRGATHEQYF.

Only one count was recorded for this clone. The chain recombines TRBV19 with TRBJ1-2; D is perhaps TRBD1 (6 bases). The CDR3 extends over 13 amino acids. V was shortened by 4 bases and J by 1 base, with 7 bases between the two germline ends. Germline lookup yields CDR1 LNHDA and CDR2 SQIVND (reference sequence). The CDR3 protein is CASSNRVNYGYTF. CDR3 DNA sequence: TGTGCCAGTAGTAACAGGGTTAACTATGGCTACACCTTC.

The V and J genes are TRBV6-5 and TRBJ2-2, with D possibly matching TRBD2 (5 bases). This CDR3 is 16 amino acids long. Trimming shortened V by 3 bases and J by 4 bases, and 15 bases separated the two germline ends. The germline CDR1 and CDR2 sequences are MNHEY and SVGAGI. CDR3 DNA: TGTGCCAGCAGTTATGAGGGTAATGGCGGCACCGGGGAGCTGTTTTTT. Translation: CASSYEGNGGTGELFF.

The chain has TRBV5-1 and TRBJ1-3; D is undetermined. The germline V and J ends were trimmed by 2 bases and 8 bases, with 8 bases remaining between them. In germline, CDR1 is SGHRS, CDR2 YFSETQ. CDR3 length: 12 amino acids. The CDR3 bases are TGCGCCAGCAGCTTAAGAGGTGACACCATATATTTT. It specifies CASSLRGDTIYF.

This chain joins TRBV9 and TRBJ1-1; TRBD1 is a possible D gene (6 bases). Deletions cut 0 bases from V and 5 bases from J, with 14 bases between. The CDR3 contains 15 residues. The germline gives CDR1 SGDLS, CDR2 YYNGEE. CDR3 amino acids: CASSVEVRGGTEAFF. CDR3 bases: TGTGCCAGCAGCGTAGAGGTTAGGGGGGGGACTGAAGCTTTCTTT.

V is TRBV7-6 and J is TRBJ2-7; maybe TRBD2 (7 bases). Germline values: CDR1 SGHVS, CDR2 FNYEAQ. Trimming shortened V by 1 base and J by 1 base, and 14 bases separated the two germline ends. The CDR3 contains 16 residues. CDR3 region: CASSLEGGRGSYEQYF. For the CDR3, the DNA is TGTGCCAGCAGCTTAGAGGGGGGGAGGGGGTCCTACGAGCAGTACTTC.

This CDR3 reads CASLRDSYEQYF. CDR3 nucleotide sequence: TGTGCCAGCCTCCGGGACTCCTACGAGCAGTACTTC. The V gene is TRBV2, the J gene TRBJ2-7, with D possibly TRBD2 on 5 matching bases. The CDR3 is 12 amino acids. Trimming removed 8 bases at V and 0 bases at J, with 8 bases between. Germline CDR1 SNHLY, CDR2 FYNNEI.

The chain couples TRBV10-3 to TRBJ1-2; the D gene is possibly TRBD1 (6 bases). Trimming removed 0 bases from V and 3 bases from J, with 11 bases in between. Germline lookup yields CDR1 ENHRY and CDR2 SYGVKD. This CDR3 comprises 15 residues. The CDR3 protein is CAISESQGRDYGYTF. The CDR3 region has the DNA TGTGCCATCAGTGAGTCTCAGGGGCGCGACTATGGCTACACCTTC.

This chain connects TRBV29-1 to TRBJ1-1, with 9 bases fitting TRBD1. V trimming: 6 bases; J trimming: 1 base; junction bases outside the gene matches: 3. The CDR3 has 13 residues. CDR1 and CDR2 from the germline V gene are SQVTM and ANQGSEA. In nucleotides, the CDR3 is TGCAGCGTGGGACAGGGAGGGAACACTGAAGCTTTCTTT. It codes for CSVGQGGNTEAFF.

V and J are TRBV29-1 and TRBJ2-7; 11 bases align to TRBD1. The V and J ends lost 4 bases and 1 base, in that order; junction bases with no gene match: 6. CDR1 and CDR2 (germline): SQVTM, ANQGSEA. CDR3 length: 15 amino acids. Here the CDR3 reads CSVAVGQGGSYEQYF. CDR3 in DNA: TGCAGCGTTGCCGTGGGACAGGGGGGATCCTACGAGCAGTACTTC.

This clone was seen a handful of times. The V and J genes are TRBV9 and TRBJ2-3; D perhaps matches TRBD1 (7 bases). Trimming took 1 base from V and 5 from J, leaving 14 bases between them. The length of the CDR3 is 15 residues. The V gene's germline CDR1 is SGDLS and CDR2 YYNGEE. The CDR3 reads CASSVLPGGGDTQYF. CDR3 in DNA: TGTGCCAGCAGCGTATTGCCAGGGGGAGGAGATACGCAGTATTTT.

The chain joins TRBV27 to TRBJ1-1, with 8 bases fitting TRBD1. CDR3 length: 15 amino acids. J lost 8 bases, V lost 5 bases, and 13 bases had no gene match. The germline gives CDR1 MNHEY, CDR2 SMNVEV (reference sequence). The CDR3 sequence is CASSPFPDRAREAFF. DNA of the CDR3: TGTGCCAGCAGTCCCTTCCCGGACAGGGCGCGGGAAGCTTTCTTT.

The chain combines TRBV10-3 with TRBJ2-2, with TRBD1 matching over 9 bases. Germline values: CDR1 ENHRY, CDR2 SYGVKD. The trim removed 7 bases at V and 5 bases at J, leaving 8 bases unmatched. The CDR3 sequence is 15 residues long. The CDR3 sequence is CAIIGTGRMTGELFF. DNA of the CDR3: TGTGCCATCATTGGGACAGGGAGGATGACCGGGGAGCTGTTTTTT.

This clone has more than one count but fewer than ten. This CDR3 is CASAFSGQGNQPQHF. CDR3 nucleotides: TGTGCTAGTGCCTTTTCAGGGCAAGGCAATCAGCCCCAGCATTTT. The chain employs TRBV12-5 and TRBJ1-5; the D gene is possibly TRBD1 (5 bases). Germline V gives CDR1 LGHNT, CDR2 FRNRAP. This CDR3 is 15 amino acids long. Deletions cut 7 bases from V and 2 bases from J, with 15 bases between.

The chain links TRBV7-6 to TRBJ2-7, with 9 bases that match TRBD1. This CDR3 is built from 15 residues. J lost 4 bases, V lost 5 bases, and 9 bases had no gene match. Looked up from germline, CDR1 is SGHVS and CDR2 is FNYEAQ. CDR3 in amino acids: CASSPPGQGIYEQYF. The CDR3 DNA reads as TGTGCCAGCAGCCCACCGGGACAGGGAATATACGAGCAGTACTTC.

For the CDR3, the DNA is TGTGCCAGCAGCTTGGCGGACGAGCAGTACTTC. It is translated as CASSLADEQYF. The chain couples TRBV5-5 to TRBJ2-7; D is uncertain. Deletions cut 0 bases from V and 5 bases from J, with 3 bases between. CDR3 length: 11 amino acids. Germline V gene data show CDR1 as SGHKS and CDR2 as YYEKEE (reference sequence). The complete variable domain, with remaining parts taken from reference TRBV5-5 and TRBJ2-7, reads DAGVTQSPTHLIKTRGQQVTLRCSPISGHKSVSWYQQVLGQGPQFIFQYYEKEERGRGNFPDRFSARQFPNYSSELNVNALLLGDSALYLCASSLADEQYFGPGTRLTVT.

This clone has a handful of counts. The chain uses TRBV10-1 and TRBJ2-2; 9 nucleotides line up with TRBD1. After removal of 3 bases from V and 4 bases from J, the junction contained 3 bases not matched to a gene. The CDR3 covers 15 residues. The germline gives CDR1 WNHNN, CDR2 SYGVQD (reference sequence). As DNA, the CDR3 is TGCGCCAGCAGTGAAGGGACAGGGTCCACCGGGGAGCTGTTTTTT. Residues: CASSEGTGSTGELFF.

V is TRBV2 and J is TRBJ2-2; 8 bases line up with TRBD1. The V gene's germline CDR1 is SNHLY and CDR2 FYNNEI. This CDR3 is 17 amino acids long. With 5 bases clipped from V and 2 bases from J, the junction kept 10 bases outside the gene matches. The CDR3 bases are TGTGCCAGCAGTAGCTTCAGGACAGGGACAAACACCGGGGAGCTGTTTTTT. Its protein is CASSSFRTGTNTGELFF. The full variable domain, in which reference TRBV2 and TRBJ2-2 provide the parts outside the CDR3, is EPEVTQTPSHQVTQMGQEVILRCVPISNHLYFYWYRQILGQKVEFLVSFYNNEISEKSEIFDDQFSVERPDGSNFTLKIRSTKLEDSAMYFCASSSFRTGTNTGELFFGEGSRLTVL.

The V call is TRBV5-1, the J call TRBJ2-3, with 12 bases fitting TRBD2. The V gene's germline CDR1 is SGHRS and CDR2 YFSETQ. The ends lost 2 bases at V and 0 bases at J; junction bases unmatched: 7. The CDR3 has 18 residues. The CDR3 DNA sequence: TGCGCCAGCAGCTTTTCCCGGACTAGCGGGACCAGCACAGATACGCAGTATTTT. Protein sequence: CASSFSRTSGTSTDTQYF.

This rearrangement joins TRBV7-2 to TRBJ2-1; 9 bases align to TRBD2. The V segment lost 5 bases and the J segment 3 bases; nucleotides outside the gene matches: 8. The CDR3 sequence is 16 residues long. Germline V gene sequence: CDR1 SGHTA, CDR2 FQGNSA. CDR3 amino acids: CASSLGAGGVYNEQFF. DNA for the CDR3: TGTGCCAGCAGCCTCGGAGCGGGAGGAGTCTACAATGAGCAGTTCTTC.

Turning to this clone: The sample holds other DNA sequences that translate to the same CDR3. The V gene is TRBV5-1, the J gene TRBJ2-7, with 9 bases identical to TRBD2. This CDR3 has 14 residues. Germline-derived CDR1 and CDR2 are SGHRS and YFSETQ. V lost 8 bases and J lost 1; bases outside the gene matches: 7. CDR3 protein: CASSLAGLSYEQYF. CDR3 nucleotides: TGCGCCAGTTCGCTAGCGGGATTATCCTACGAGCAGTACTTC.

CDR3 bases: TGTGCCAGCAGCCGTGGGACTAGCGGGGGTGTTTTCGAGCAGTACTTC. This sequence encodes CASSRGTSGGVFEQYF. This chain connects TRBV7-6 to TRBJ2-7, with TRBD2 identical over 14 bases. Per the germline V gene, CDR1 is SGHVS and CDR2 is FNYEAQ. The CDR3 is 16 amino acids. The V gene end was trimmed by 5 bases and the J gene end by 6 bases; junction bases not matched to a gene: 9.

This sequence joins TRBV6-1 and TRBJ1-2; 7 positions match TRBD1. The germline V gene has CDR1 MNHNS and CDR2 SASEGT. This CDR3 has 16 residues. J lost 3 bases, V lost 1 base, and 8 bases had no gene match. The CDR3 coding sequence is TGTGCCAGCAGTGAAGGCCCGGCGGGACAGTACTATGGCTACACCTTC. It specifies CASSEGPAGQYYGYTF.